Listed below are T cell receptor beta chains from one sample, sequenced in a study of tumor-infiltrating lymphocytes in primary liver carcinoma. TCRdb ran MiXCR on the multiplex PCR reads and lists one entry per CDR3 protein. This repertoire shows fewer than 75,000 distinct CDR3 sequences, about 65% found once; its top ten account for under 45%. Sequencing input: liver tumor tissue from sampling region 4. The source is a middle-aged man with primary liver carcinoma and hepatitis B virus infection. The CDR3 runs from the conserved cysteine through the conserved F or W. The order of the fields is J gene, V gene, D gene, CDR3 protein. D genes are given only for firm matches.

j_gene: TRBJ2-6
v_gene: TRBV28
d_gene: NA
CDR3aa: CASSLGLGLAGYGAKVLTF

j_gene: TRBJ2-4
v_gene: TRBV29-1
d_gene: NA
CDR3aa: CSPSWVVNIQYF

j_gene: TRBJ2-3
v_gene: TRBV6-6
d_gene: NA
CDR3aa: CVSSPFSPQSDTQYF

j_gene: TRBJ2-7
v_gene: TRBV6-2/TRBV6-3
d_gene: TRBD2
CDR3aa: CASSYSSNGRRYEQYF

j_gene: TRBJ2-1
v_gene: TRBV29-1
d_gene: TRBD2
CDR3aa: CSGQGLAGVGEQFF

j_gene: TRBJ1-1
v_gene: TRBV6-2/TRBV6-3
d_gene: TRBD1
CDR3aa: CASSRQGYTEAFF

j_gene: TRBJ1-6
v_gene: TRBV11-1
d_gene: NA
CDR3aa: CASSRTRGPPLHF

j_gene: TRBJ2-7
v_gene: TRBV7-9
d_gene: TRBD1
CDR3aa: CVIRLYGRRDRETYERYF

j_gene: TRBJ2-7
v_gene: TRBV4-1
d_gene: TRBD1
CDR3aa: CASIQEVGTGKYDQYF

j_gene: TRBJ1-2
v_gene: TRBV4-1
d_gene: NA
CDR3aa: CASSPSIGLNYGYTF

j_gene: TRBJ1-5
v_gene: TRBV12-3/TRBV12-4
d_gene: TRBD1
CDR3aa: CASSSGTGGGGHQPQHF

j_gene: TRBJ2-1
v_gene: TRBV29-1
d_gene: TRBD1
CDR3aa: CSVEFGTGGIHEQFF

j_gene: TRBJ2-1
v_gene: TRBV14
d_gene: NA
CDR3aa: CASSQDRWGSYNGQFF

j_gene: TRBJ2-5
v_gene: TRBV10-3
d_gene: TRBD2
CDR3aa: CAIRDGTSGQETQYF

j_gene: TRBJ1-2
v_gene: TRBV10-2
d_gene: TRBD1
CDR3aa: CASSGQGLMSGYTF

j_gene: TRBJ2-2
v_gene: TRBV5-5
d_gene: NA
CDR3aa: CASSIGLTGELFF

j_gene: TRBJ1-1
v_gene: TRBV11-2
d_gene: NA
CDR3aa: CASSPSRRLVNTEDFF

j_gene: TRBJ2-2
v_gene: TRBV6-5
d_gene: NA
CDR3aa: CASSYRSARLGELFF

j_gene: TRBJ1-2
v_gene: TRBV12-3/TRBV12-4
d_gene: TRBD1
CDR3aa: CASSRTGGYDGYTF

j_gene: TRBJ1-5
v_gene: TRBV29-1
d_gene: NA
CDR3aa: CSVGGLSNQSQHF

j_gene: TRBJ1-2
v_gene: TRBV30
d_gene: NA
CDR3aa: CVWSVGPYLQGGYTF

j_gene: TRBJ2-7
v_gene: TRBV4-2
d_gene: NA
CDR3aa: CASSQDKGSGYEEYF

j_gene: TRBJ2-1
v_gene: TRBV24-1
d_gene: TRBD2
CDR3aa: CATSVAGASGRRHNEQFF

j_gene: TRBJ2-1
v_gene: TRBV6-1
d_gene: TRBD1
CDR3aa: CASSEVTGDGQFF

j_gene: TRBJ1-5
v_gene: TRBV28
d_gene: TRBD1
CDR3aa: CASSLWGQGLSNQPQHF

j_gene: TRBJ1-3
v_gene: TRBV11-2
d_gene: TRBD1
CDR3aa: CASRRTGLNTIYF

j_gene: TRBJ2-1
v_gene: TRBV11-2
d_gene: NA
CDR3aa: CARNPSHSEQFF

j_gene: TRBJ1-2
v_gene: TRBV11-2
d_gene: TRBD1
CDR3aa: CASSYLGGSSPGYIF

j_gene: TRBJ2-7
v_gene: TRBV29-1
d_gene: NA
CDR3aa: CSARWVNHEQYF

j_gene: TRBJ2-1
v_gene: TRBV29-1
d_gene: TRBD1
CDR3aa: CRVRQGGNEHFF

j_gene: TRBJ2-1
v_gene: TRBV6-1
d_gene: NA
CDR3aa: CASPILLYYNEQFF

j_gene: TRBJ1-1
v_gene: TRBV25-1
d_gene: NA
CDR3aa: CASRGPSSAEAFF

j_gene: TRBJ2-3
v_gene: TRBV4-2
d_gene: TRBD2
CDR3aa: CASSQVALLAGTTDKQYF

j_gene: TRBJ2-5
v_gene: TRBV21-1
d_gene: NA
CDR3aa: CASSKEEKWGEAQYF

j_gene: TRBJ2-2
v_gene: TRBV11-2
d_gene: NA
CDR3aa: CTSSFALGGANTGELFF

j_gene: TRBJ1-2
v_gene: TRBV20-1
d_gene: NA
CDR3aa: CSVAGQSNRGYTF

j_gene: TRBJ2-3
v_gene: TRBV5-1
d_gene: NA
CDR3aa: CAGSLAGTTIIDTQYF

j_gene: TRBJ1-5
v_gene: TRBV12-3/TRBV12-4
d_gene: TRBD1
CDR3aa: CASRDRDNQPQHF

j_gene: TRBJ1-3
v_gene: TRBV6-1
d_gene: NA
CDR3aa: CAGSTQGMGRINTIYF

j_gene: TRBJ2-2
v_gene: TRBV11-2
d_gene: NA
CDR3aa: CASSLDRGGVRPNTGELLF

j_gene: TRBJ2-3
v_gene: TRBV4-1
d_gene: NA
CDR3aa: CASSRQSREDMQYF

j_gene: TRBJ1-1
v_gene: TRBV11-2
d_gene: NA
CDR3aa: CANTGGRVNTEAFF

j_gene: TRBJ2-3
v_gene: TRBV4-3
d_gene: NA
CDR3aa: CVSSQDHGTDTQYF

j_gene: TRBJ2-2
v_gene: TRBV6-5
d_gene: NA
CDR3aa: CASSYHDTGELFF

j_gene: TRBJ2-3
v_gene: TRBV29-1
d_gene: TRBD2
CDR3aa: CSGPCGRGTDTQYF

j_gene: TRBJ2-4
v_gene: TRBV11-2
d_gene: NA
CDR3aa: CASSPTGATTVSKNIQHF

j_gene: TRBJ2-5
v_gene: TRBV6-2/TRBV6-3
d_gene: NA
CDR3aa: CASSYSLAHRETQYF

j_gene: TRBJ2-7
v_gene: TRBV28
d_gene: TRBD1
CDR3aa: CASSFGQGPAYEQYF

j_gene: TRBJ2-5
v_gene: TRBV29-1
d_gene: TRBD2
CDR3aa: CSVRTSGTWVETQYF

j_gene: TRBJ1-5
v_gene: TRBV6-6
d_gene: TRBD1
CDR3aa: CSSRTGDQSQHF

j_gene: TRBJ1-4
v_gene: TRBV11-2
d_gene: NA
CDR3aa: CARSKTPGGTNEKLFF

j_gene: TRBJ2-7
v_gene: TRBV6-5
d_gene: TRBD2
CDR3aa: CASSYSTSGSLIYEEYF

j_gene: TRBJ2-7
v_gene: TRBV28
d_gene: NA
CDR3aa: CASSYASGSYEQYF